This TCR beta chain emerged from a study of T cell repertoires in cytomegalovirus infection. TCRdb passed the reads through MiXCR, listing each CDR3 protein once. Among tens of thousands of distinct CDR3 sequences listed, 15% to 20% were seen once. On this clonotype itself: Its antigen is unidentified.

Germline lookup yields CDR1 MNHNY and CDR2 SVGAGI (reference sequence). Trimming took 0 bases from V and 7 from J, leaving 10 bases between them. The length of the CDR3 is 14 residues. This material consisted of CD8+ T cells from cultured PBMCs, taken from culture after CMV antigen stimulation. The clonotype was recovered from a human donor in good health (CMV status not recorded). Some clones in this sample may be carry-over from other donors' samples. The chain recombines TRBV6-6 with TRBJ2-1; perhaps TRBD1 as D (6 bases). The CDR3 loop is CASSYSGGRNEQFF. CDR3 nucleotide sequence: TGTGCCAGCAGTTACTCAGGGGGTAGGAATGAGCAGTTCTTC.